These 22 T cell receptor beta chains came from one sample sequenced in a study of cytomegalovirus exposure and HLA in healthy donors. Sequencing was performed with immunoSEQ multiplex PCR; in TCRdb, only in-frame clones are kept and a portion is missing. The table includes around 250,000 clones, 90% detected once. Sequenced material: PBMCs. Receptors originate from a woman aged 25 to 39 in good health and CMV-seronegative.

This chain joins TRBV5-1 and TRBJ2-3, with 8 bases that match TRBD2. With V trimmed by 0 bases and J by 2 bases, 11 bases remained unmatched. Germline CDR1 reads SGHRS; CDR2 reads YFSETQ. The CDR3 is 18 amino acids. The CDR3 loop reads CASSLEGLVFLPTDTQYF. CDR3 in DNA: TGCGCCAGCAGCTTGGAGGGACTAGTGTTTTTACCCACAGATACGCAGTATTTT.

The genes are TRBV20-1 and TRBJ1-1; no definite D call. V lost 3 bases to trimming and J lost 8 bases, with 10 bases between them. This CDR3 is 11 amino acids long. CDR1 is DFQATT, CDR2 SNEGSKA, per germline (reference sequence). Here the CDR3 DNA reads TGCAGTGCTAGGGGGAGTCTCGAAGCTTTCTTT. The encoded protein is CSARGSLEAFF.

V is TRBV5-4 and J is TRBJ2-5; D gene ambiguous. In germline, CDR1 is SGHNT, CDR2 YYREEE (reference sequence). The length of the CDR3 is 14 residues. V shed 3 bases and J shed 3 bases, with 12 bases lying between them. The CDR3 sequence is CASSSSDEEETQYF. For the CDR3, the DNA is TGTGCCAGCAGCTCGTCGGACGAGGAAGAGACCCAGTACTTC.

The chain employs TRBV5-4 and TRBJ2-2; D is unresolved. Trimming stripped 7 bases from V and 3 bases from J, with 10 bases between. The CDR3 covers 13 residues. CDR1 and CDR2 from the germline V gene are SGHNT and YYREEE (reference sequence). The CDR3 coding sequence is TGTGCCAGCGGCGGAGTAGACACCGGGGAGCTGTTTTTT. Translation: CASGGVDTGELFF.

This clone appeared a single time. This chain connects TRBV28 to TRBJ1-3, with TRBD1 matching 8 bases. Per the germline V gene, CDR1 is MDHEN and CDR2 is SYDVKM. J gave up 0 bases and V 6 bases, and 4 bases lay outside the gene matches. This CDR3 is built from 15 residues. CDR3 bases: TGTGCCAGCAGCGGACAGGGTTTCTCTGGAAACACCATATATTTT. It is translated as CASSGQGFSGNTIYF.

V and J are TRBV7-2 and TRBJ2-5, with D perhaps TRBD1 or TRBD2 (5 bases each). The ends were cut back, 7 bases at V and 6 bases at J, with 18 bases in the middle. Germline-derived CDR1 and CDR2 are SGHTA and FQGNSA. The CDR3 totals 14 residues. The CDR3 nucleotides are TGTGCCAGCAACCCCCGGGTGGGGGAAAAGACCCAGTACTTC. It encodes CASNPRVGEKTQYF.

This clone was seen once. The genes are TRBV11-2 and TRBJ2-1; 11 bases line up with TRBD2. Germline CDR1 reads SGHAT; CDR2 reads FQNNGV. CDR3 length equals 15 residues. J gave up 6 bases and V 5 bases, and 6 bases lay outside the gene matches. The chain's CDR3 is CASSTFSGRVNEQFF. CDR3 nucleotides: TGTGCCAGCAGCACCTTTAGCGGGAGGGTCAATGAGCAGTTCTTC.

The V call is TRBV27, the J call TRBJ2-1; TRBD2 aligns across 8 bases. CDR1 is MNHEY, CDR2 SMNVEV, per germline (reference sequence). The CDR3 runs 18 residues. Losses at the gene ends were 3 bases for V and 1 base for J; bases not matched to a gene: 11. Here the CDR3 reads CASSFPGLVLGSYNEQFF. The CDR3 nucleotides are TGTGCCAGCAGTTTTCCGGGACTAGTTTTGGGGTCCTACAATGAGCAGTTCTTC.

The chain uses TRBV5-1 and TRBJ2-2, with a weak D call TRBD1 (5 bases). CDR1 is SGHRS, CDR2 YFSETQ, per germline. Trimming shortened V by 0 bases and J by 6 bases, and 21 bases separated the two germline ends. CDR3 size: 18 residues. CDR3 sequence (DNA): TGCGCCAGCAGCTTGGATCGCGCCCTGACAGATTCAGCCGGGGAGCTGTTTTTT. Translated: CASSLDRALTDSAGELFF.

This clone was seen once. Other DNA sequences from this sample encode an identical CDR3 as well. The genes are TRBV27 and TRBJ2-7, with 9 bases lining up with TRBD1. V lost 4 bases and J lost 3; bases outside the gene matches: 1. CDR1 and CDR2 from the germline V gene are MNHEY and SMNVEV (reference sequence). This CDR3 is built from 13 residues. The CDR3 sequence: CASSSGQGYEQYF. The CDR3 nucleotides read TGTGCCAGCAGTTCGGGACAGGGCTACGAGCAGTACTTC.

The V gene is TRBV5-4, the J gene TRBJ2-3, with D possibly being TRBD2 (5 bases). The CDR3 runs to 13 residues. Trimming cost V 2 bases and J 6 bases, with 10 bases left between them. The germline V gene has CDR1 SGHNT and CDR2 YYREEE (reference sequence). The CDR3 protein is CASSLGLVDTQYF. The CDR3 bases are TGTGCCAGCAGCTTAGGACTTGTGGATACGCAGTATTTT.

V gene TRBV7-2 combines with J gene TRBJ2-5, with D possibly matching TRBD2 (6 bases). V shed 3 bases and J shed 3 bases, with 11 bases lying between them. Looked up from germline, CDR1 is SGHTA and CDR2 is FQGNSA. CDR3 size: 14 residues. The CDR3 reads CASSFITSKETQYF. The CDR3 DNA reads as TGTGCCAGCAGCTTCATTACTAGCAAAGAGACCCAGTACTTC.

The rearrangement links TRBV27 to TRBJ1-1, with a tentative D call TRBD1 (5 bases). The CDR3 covers 16 residues. Trimming removed 6 bases from V and 4 bases from J, with 21 bases in between. The germline V gene encodes CDR1 MNHEY and CDR2 SMNVEV (reference sequence). In DNA form, the CDR3 reads TGTGCCAGCAGGGTGGGGCAGGCACTCGGGAGCACTGAAGCTTTCTTT. This encodes CASRVGQALGSTEAFF.

The chain carries TRBV30 and TRBJ1-2, with 7 nucleotides matching TRBD1. V shed 1 base, J shed 8 bases, and the junction held 10 bases outside the gene matches. Germline lookup yields CDR1 GTSNPN and CDR2 SVGIG (reference sequence). CDR3 length equals 14 residues. CDR3 nucleotides: TGTGCCTGGAGTGCCCAGGGGGACTATGCGGGCTACACCTTC. Translation gives CAWSAQGDYAGYTF.

Here the CDR3 DNA reads TGTGCCAGCAGCACGGACAGCCTCTATGGCTACACCTTC. This sequence encodes CASSTDSLYGYTF. This chain connects TRBV28 to TRBJ1-2, with D possibly being TRBD1 (6 bases). Germline CDR1 MDHEN, CDR2 SYDVKM. This CDR3 is 13 amino acids long. Trimming removed 6 bases from V and 4 bases from J, with 12 bases in between.

The V gene is TRBV5-1, the J gene TRBJ2-1; 8 nucleotides align to TRBD1. V lost 7 bases and J lost 5; bases outside the gene matches: 5. Germline CDR1 SGHRS, CDR2 YFSETQ. This CDR3 has 13 amino acids. The CDR3 bases are TGCGCCAGCGGACAGGGATCCAACAATGAGCAGTTCTTC. This codes for CASGQGSNNEQFF.

The chain couples TRBV5-6 to TRBJ2-7; tentatively, D is TRBD2 (6 bases). The germline V gene encodes CDR1 SGHDT and CDR2 YYEEEE. The CDR3 has 14 amino acids. V lost 4 bases to trimming and J lost 0 bases, with 11 bases between them. CDR3 sequence (DNA): TGTGCCAGCAGCCCCGGGACTTACTCCTACGAGCAGTACTTC. Protein sequence: CASSPGTYSYEQYF.

The genes are TRBV7-8 and TRBJ2-7, with D possibly matching TRBD1 (7 bases). This CDR3 has 13 residues. Deletions cut 1 base from V and 7 bases from J, with 11 bases between. Germline V gene lookup returns CDR1 SGHVS and CDR2 FQNEAQ. CDR3 protein: CASSLDQGGEQYF. CDR3 DNA: TGTGCCAGCAGCTTAGATCAGGGGGGAGAGCAGTACTTC. Based on the CDR3 plus reference TRBV7-8 and TRBJ2-7, the full variable domain is GAGVSQSPRYKVAKRGQDVALRCDPISGHVSLFWYQQALGQGPEFLTYFQNEAQLDKSGLPSDRFFAERPEGSVSTLKIQRTQQEDSAVYLCASSLDQGGEQYFGPGTRLTVT.

This chain joins TRBV10-3 and TRBJ2-5; 10 bases agree with TRBD1. J gave up 3 bases and V 6 bases, and 16 bases lay outside the gene matches. Germline V lookup: CDR1 ENHRY, CDR2 SYGVKD. This CDR3 is 18 amino acids long. The CDR3 loop is CAISRQGAHETRKETQYF. CDR3 nucleotide sequence: TGTGCCATCAGCCGACAGGGGGCGCATGAAACCCGTAAAGAGACCCAGTACTTC.

The V gene is TRBV28, the J gene TRBJ2-7; 9 bases are shared with TRBD2. This CDR3 has 15 amino acids. The germline V gene has CDR1 MDHEN and CDR2 SYDVKM. The V gene end was trimmed by 3 bases and the J gene end by 2 bases; junction bases not matched to a gene: 5. CDR3 in amino acids: CASSLRGGRAYEQYF. CDR3 nucleotides: TGTGCCAGCAGTTTGAGGGGCGGGAGGGCCTACGAGCAGTACTTC. The variable domain in full, completed from reference TRBV28 and TRBJ2-7, reads DVKVTQSSRYLVKRTGEKVFLECVQDMDHENMFWYRQDPGLGLRLIYFSYDVKMKEKGDIPEGYSVSREKKERFSLILESASTNQTSMYLCASSLRGGRAYEQYFGPGTRLTVT.

The rearrangement joins TRBV29-1 to TRBJ2-5, with no clear D. V gave up 5 bases and J gave up 3 bases, with 13 bases separating them. This CDR3 is built from 13 residues. CDR1 is SQVTM, CDR2 ANQGSEA, per germline. The CDR3 DNA follows: TGCAGCGTTTACCCGGACGGAGAAGAGACCCAGTACTTC. Translation gives CSVYPDGEETQYF.

V and J are TRBV27 and TRBJ2-3; weak D call: TRBD2 (5 bases). CDR3 length equals 15 residues. Between the trimmed V and J ends, which lost 5 bases and 1 base, there was a span of 13 bases. In germline, CDR1 is MNHEY, CDR2 SMNVEV (reference sequence). CDR3 sequence (DNA): TGTGCCAGCAGTCCGGCTACTAGTGGCACAGATACGCAGTATTTT. This codes for CASSPATSGTDTQYF.